The 29 T cell receptor beta chains below all came from one sample that was sequenced in a study of blood T cell repertoires in COVID-19. The assay was immunoSEQ multiplex PCR, and TCRdb's table has in-frame clones only and misses some. The sample consists of 150,000 to 200,000 clones, almost 80% of them appearing once. Sequencing input: PBMCs or T cells enriched from blood (not recorded which). The receptors here all came from a woman aged 45 to 65 who had recovered from COVID-19.

V and J are TRBV5-3 and TRBJ2-1; the D gene is possibly TRBD2 (5 bases). TRBV5-3 is reported as an ORF; its role is uncertain. V was shortened by 3 bases and J by 7 bases, with 20 bases between the two germline ends. CDR3 size: 16 residues. CDR3 nucleotides: TGTGCCAGAAGCTCCACCGGGGAGCCAGTCCGTAATGAGCAGTTCTTC. It yields the protein CARSSTGEPVRNEQFF.

This clone occurred once. The chain recombines TRBV6-5 with TRBJ1-2; D not certain. Looked up from germline, CDR1 is MNHEY and CDR2 is SVGAGI. Deletions cut 6 bases from V and 14 bases from J, with 19 bases between. The CDR3 covers 12 residues. The CDR3 loop is CASSPPNGGRTF. Here the CDR3 DNA reads TGTGCCAGCAGCCCCCCCAACGGAGGTAGGACCTTC.

CDR3 sequence reads: CASTWDRSSYNSPLHF. CDR3 nucleotides: TGTGCCAGCACCTGGGACAGGAGCTCCTATAATTCACCCCTCCACTTT. The V call is TRBV27, the J call TRBJ1-6; 8 nucleotides align to TRBD1. Germline CDR1 is MNHEY and CDR2 is SMNVEV (reference sequence). The CDR3 totals 16 residues. Trimming took 7 bases from V and 0 from J; bases not matched to a gene: 5.

The chain links TRBV30 to TRBJ1-2; no firm D call. V was cut by 2 bases and J by 3 bases, with 4 bases left in between. This CDR3 has 11 residues. The germline gives CDR1 GTSNPN, CDR2 SVGIG (reference sequence). The chain's CDR3 is CAWSPDYGYTF. Here the CDR3 DNA reads TGTGCCTGGAGTCCTGACTATGGCTACACCTTC. The whole variable domain, remainder taken from reference TRBV30 and TRBJ1-2, is SQTIHQWPATLVQPVGSPLSLECTVEGTSNPNLYWYRQAAGRGLQLLFYSVGIGQISSEVPQNLSASRPQDRQFILSSKKLLLSDSGFYLCAWSPDYGYTFGSGTRLTVV.

As regards this clone: This sequence may be a read error, since a much larger clone differs from it by one base. Additional DNA sequences in this sample encode the identical CDR3. The genes are TRBV12-3 or TRBV12-4 and TRBJ1-1, with unresolved D. V was shortened by 3 bases and J by 1 base, with 6 bases between the two germline ends. CDR3 length equals 13 residues. This chain's CDR3 is CASSFGGNTEAFF. In nucleotides, the CDR3 is TGTGCCAGCAGTTTCGGAGGGAACACTGAAGCTTTCTTT.

The V and J genes are TRBV2 and TRBJ1-1; D is undetermined. This CDR3 contains 18 residues. Trimming removed 2 bases from V and 0 bases from J, with 19 bases in between. The germline V gene has CDR1 SNHLY and CDR2 FYNNEI. The CDR3 nucleotides read TGTGCCAGCAGTGAATTCCCGGGGTACAGCCTGATGAACACTGAAGCTTTCTTT. Its translation: CASSEFPGYSLMNTEAFF.

The rearrangement links TRBV19 to TRBJ2-2; TRBD2 matches at 8 bases. Germline V lookup: CDR1 LNHDA, CDR2 SQIVND (reference sequence). The CDR3 covers 16 residues. Germline trimming cut 4 bases from V and 3 bases from J; bases unmatched to any gene: 7. CDR3 loop: CASSKTGLGDTGELFF. CDR3 in DNA: TGTGCCAGTAGTAAGACGGGACTAGGCGACACCGGGGAGCTGTTTTTT.

The gene calls are TRBV6-4 and TRBJ1-1; a possible D gene is TRBD1 (6 bases). The CDR3 contains 12 residues. The V and J ends lost 8 bases and 4 bases respectively, with 11 bases between them. CDR1 and CDR2 from the germline V gene are MRHNA and SNTAGT. The CDR3 here is CASRGGGTEAFF. CDR3 in DNA: TGTGCCAGCCGGGGAGGGGGCACTGAAGCTTTCTTT.

The rearrangement uses TRBV5-1 and TRBJ2-3; 15 nucleotides agree with TRBD2. CDR3 length: 15 amino acids. The V gene's germline CDR1 is SGHRS and CDR2 YFSETQ. V was clipped by 7 bases and J by 2 bases; unmatched bases: 2. Here the CDR3 reads CASRTSGRDTDTQYF. The CDR3 nucleotides read TGCGCCAGCCGGACTAGCGGGAGGGACACAGATACGCAGTATTTT.

The sample holds many counts of this clone. This chain links TRBV6-4 with TRBJ1-2, with 10 bases that match TRBD1. This CDR3 comprises 14 residues. Germline V CDR1 and CDR2: MRHNA, SNTAGT. V shed 4 bases, J shed 10 bases, and the junction held 9 bases outside the gene matches. The CDR3 DNA reads as TGTGCCAGCAGTGCCACCGGGACAGGGGACCTCTACACCTTC. It codes for CASSATGTGDLYTF.

This chain links TRBV7-3 with TRBJ2-1; 8 bases match TRBD2. The trim removed 3 bases at V and 1 base at J, leaving 5 bases unmatched. The CDR3 totals 16 residues. Per the germline V gene, CDR1 is SGHTA and CDR2 is FQGTGA. In DNA, the CDR3 is TGTGCCAGCAGCTTGAGAGCGGGAGCGTCCTACAATGAGCAGTTCTTC. Its translation is CASSLRAGASYNEQFF.

This clone has a handful of counts. The chain joins TRBV4-1 to TRBJ2-7, with D unclear. The germline CDR1 and CDR2 sequences are MGHRA and YSYEKL. Trimming left V 0 bases short and J 0 bases short, with 12 bases between. This CDR3 is 16 amino acids long. CDR3 protein: CASSQDPAFPSYEQYF. DNA for the CDR3: TGCGCCAGCAGCCAAGATCCAGCGTTTCCCTCCTACGAGCAGTACTTC.

The V call is TRBV19, the J call TRBJ1-1, with TRBD1 matching 8 bases. V shed 5 bases, J shed 5 bases, and the junction held 19 bases outside the gene matches. The CDR3 has 18 amino acids. Germline CDR1 is LNHDA and CDR2 is SQIVND (reference sequence). The CDR3 is CASSPWTGSKTGRTEAFF. CDR3 DNA sequence: TGTGCCAGTAGTCCATGGACAGGGAGTAAGACTGGGAGGACTGAAGCTTTCTTT.

V and J are TRBV7-2 and TRBJ2-1, with TRBD2 matching 8 bases. This CDR3 contains 15 residues. Germline V gene lookup returns CDR1 SGHTA and CDR2 FQGNSA. The trim removed 8 bases at V and 8 bases at J, leaving 14 bases unmatched. CDR3 loop: CASGGAGLGTYEQFF. DNA of the CDR3: TGTGCCAGCGGCGGGGCGGGACTAGGAACCTATGAGCAGTTCTTC. Full variable domain (rest looked up from reference TRBV7-2 and TRBJ2-1): GAGVSQSPSNKVTEKGKDVELRCDPISGHTALYWYRQSLGQGLEFLIYFQGNSAPDKSGLPSDRFSAERTGGSVSTLTIQRTQQEDSAVYLCASGGAGLGTYEQFFGPGTRLTVL.

CDR3 DNA: TGTGCCAGCCAAGAGGGACAGAGAAACTATGGCTACACCTTC. Encoded protein: CASQEGQRNYGYTF. The chain employs TRBV2 and TRBJ1-2, with TRBD1 matching 7 bases. The CDR3 totals 14 residues. Germline V gene data show CDR1 as SNHLY and CDR2 as FYNNEI. With 8 bases clipped from V and 2 bases from J, the junction kept 8 bases outside the gene matches.

The rearrangement uses TRBV29-1 and TRBJ1-2; possible D gene TRBD1, 6 bases. CDR3 size: 14 residues. The V end lost 6 bases, the J end lost 3 bases, and 17 bases lay between the germline ends. In germline, CDR1 is SQVTM, CDR2 ANQGSEA. CDR3 amino acids: CSVGQPEIDYGYTF. For the CDR3, the DNA is TGCAGCGTCGGACAGCCGGAGATAGACTATGGCTACACCTTC.

DNA for the CDR3: TGTGCCAGCAGTCCCGAGCTGAACACTGAAGCTTTCTTT. It is translated as CASSPELNTEAFF. V is TRBV27 and J is TRBJ1-1; D remains ambiguous. This CDR3 region has 13 residues. CDR1 and CDR2 (germline): MNHEY, SMNVEV (reference sequence). The V gene lost 5 bases and the J gene lost 0 bases, with 7 bases spanning the gap.

This clone was seen more than once but under ten times. The chain has TRBV11-2 and TRBJ2-5, with 7 bases lining up with TRBD2. In germline, CDR1 is SGHAT, CDR2 FQNNGV. The CDR3 extends over 14 amino acids. V trimming: 1 base; J trimming: 7 bases; junction bases outside the gene matches: 6. CDR3 loop: CASSLVGLESTQYF. The CDR3 region has the DNA TGTGCCAGCAGCTTAGTCGGACTAGAGTCGACCCAGTACTTC. Supplemented by reference TRBV11-2 and TRBJ2-5, the full variable domain reads EAGVAQSPRYKIIEKRQSVAFWCNPISGHATLYWYQQILGQGPKLLIQFQNNGVVDDSQLPKDRFSAERLKGVDSTLKIQPAKLEDSAVYLCASSLVGLESTQYFGPGTRLLVL.

Written as DNA, the CDR3 is TGTGCTGGACTAGCGGGAGGCACGGGGGGTGGGGCCAACGTCCTGACTTTC. As protein: CAGLAGGTGGGANVLTF. The chain has TRBV7-9 and TRBJ2-6, with 14 bases fitting TRBD2. This CDR3 has 17 residues. Germline CDR1 SEHNR, CDR2 FQNEAQ (reference sequence).

J is TRBJ2-1 and V is TRBV27; TRBD2 matches 9 bases. Germline CDR1 reads MNHEY; CDR2 reads SMNVEV (reference sequence). The CDR3 covers 16 residues. J gave up 8 bases and V 0 bases, and 8 bases lay outside the gene matches. Written as DNA, the CDR3 is TGTGCCAGCAGTTTATCGACTAGCGGAGGGCATTATGAGCAGTTCTTC. Protein: CASSLSTSGGHYEQFF.

This sequence joins TRBV9 and TRBJ2-7; 11 positions agree with TRBD1. CDR3 length: 15 amino acids. The V gene end was trimmed by 2 bases and the J gene end by 1 base; junction bases not matched to a gene: 2. Per the germline V gene, CDR1 is SGDLS and CDR2 is YYNGEE. In nucleotides, the CDR3 is TGTGCCAGCAGCGTGGACAGGGGGCCGTCCTACGAGCAGTACTTC. Amino acids: CASSVDRGPSYEQYF.

The chain joins TRBV24-1 to TRBJ2-2; 7 bases are a match to TRBD1. The CDR3 contains 14 residues. With 7 bases clipped from V and 0 bases from J, the junction kept 1 base outside the gene matches. Germline V gene data show CDR1 as KGHDR and CDR2 as SFDVKD. CDR3 in amino acids: CATRGTANTGELFF. CDR3 nucleotide sequence: TGTGCCACCAGAGGGACAGCGAACACCGGGGAGCTGTTTTTT.

The CDR3, as DNA: TGTGCCAGCAGCCCCCCGGAGGGTACGAACACTGAAGCTTTCTTT. Encoded protein: CASSPPEGTNTEAFF. The V gene is TRBV7-9, the J gene TRBJ1-1; D is ambiguous. CDR3 length: 15 residues. Germline CDR1 and CDR2: SEHNR and FQNEAQ (reference sequence). Trimming left V 5 bases short and J 1 base short, with 14 bases between.

The gene calls are TRBV7-3 and TRBJ2-1; 8 nucleotides match TRBD2. This CDR3 is built from 14 residues. V lost 4 bases, J lost 12 bases, and 11 bases stayed unmatched. Germline values: CDR1 SGHTA, CDR2 FQGTGA. CDR3 DNA sequence: TGTGCCAGCAGCTCCGGGACTAGGACCGGCGGGCAGTTCTTC. Its translation is CASSSGTRTGGQFF.

Regarding this clone: At one end the junction does not follow the germline gene, possibly because of a read error. The chain joins TRBV12-3 or TRBV12-4 to TRBJ2-7, with D perhaps TRBD1 (6 bases). The length of the CDR3 is 11 residues. CDR3 nucleotide sequence: TGTGCCAGCAGTGTCGCAGGGGCGCTCTCCTTC. Translation gives CASSVAGALSF.

CDR3 residues: CASSLLMGTGETQYF. In nucleotides, the CDR3 is TGTGCCAGCAGCTTATTGATGGGGACAGGAGAGACCCAGTACTTC. This sequence joins TRBV7-2 and TRBJ2-5; 8 positions agree with TRBD1. CDR1 is SGHTA and CDR2 is FQGNSA in the germline V gene. The CDR3 runs to 15 residues. J was trimmed by 4 bases and V by 2 bases; bases with no gene match: 6.

The chain links TRBV4-1 to TRBJ1-5; D is possibly TRBD1 (5 bases). The CDR3 contains 15 residues. The germline V gene has CDR1 MGHRA and CDR2 YSYEKL. Deletions cut 0 bases from V and 9 bases from J, with 15 bases between. The CDR3 reads CASSQEGGLGGPQHF. The CDR3 bases are TGCGCCAGCAGCCAAGAGGGAGGGTTGGGGGGGCCCCAGCATTTT.

The CDR3 bases are TGTGCCAGCAGTGGGGGGACTAGCGGGAGGATTGAGACCCAGTACTTC. Residues: CASSGGTSGRIETQYF. The chain couples TRBV25-1 to TRBJ2-5; TRBD2 agrees at 15 bases. The J segment lost 5 bases and the V segment lost 4 bases, leaving 5 bases of the junction unmatched. Germline CDR1 reads MGHDK; CDR2 reads SYGVNS. The CDR3 runs 16 residues.

Comments on this clone: Within the sample, other DNA sequences also encode this same CDR3. This chain connects TRBV9 to TRBJ2-4; TRBD2 is a possible D gene (7 bases). In germline, CDR1 is SGDLS, CDR2 YYNGEE. V shed 1 base and J shed 1 base, with 15 bases lying between them. CDR3 length: 17 residues. CDR3 residues: CASSVLAERGAKNIQYF. As DNA, the CDR3 is TGTGCCAGCAGCGTACTAGCGGAGAGGGGGGCCAAAAACATTCAGTACTTC.